This T cell receptor beta chain was sequenced for a study of OX40 agonist ivuxolimab in advanced cancers. Turning to the study itself: The dose-escalation group included hepatocellular carcinoma, melanoma, renal cell carcinoma and head and neck cancer. The eligibility criteria allowed prior anti-PD-1, anti-PD-L1 or anti-CTLA-4 therapy, and about 40% had some.

Data came from immunoSEQ multiplex PCR; TCRdb stores just in-frame clones and leaves some out. Among about 76,000 clones listed, less than 90% were seen once. Turning to this clone: Its antigen is still unknown.

General observations from the study: The study found that CD8+ T cells averaged more expanded clones than CD4+.

CDR1 is SGHKS, CDR2 YYEKEE, per germline (reference sequence). The V segment lost 4 bases and the J segment 7 bases; nucleotides outside the gene matches: 11. The length of the CDR3 is 16 residues. The sample consisted of CD4+ or CD8+ T cells sorted from blood, taken in a trial of the OX40 agonist ivuxolimab. This sequence joins TRBV5-5 and TRBJ2-2, with 9 bases fitting TRBD1. This TCR was sampled from an adult with an advanced solid tumor such as melanoma, head and neck, liver or kidney cancer. This CDR3 reads CASSPKQGAQGGELFF. The DNA of the CDR3 is TGTGCCAGCAGCCCAAAACAGGGGGCGCAAGGCGGGGAGCTGTTTTTT.